A selection of T cell receptor beta chains follows, all from one sample in a study of lymphopenia after photon versus proton radiotherapy. The assay was immunoSEQ multiplex PCR, and TCRdb's table has in-frame clones only and misses some. The table lists around 150,000 clones, about nine tenths of them singletons, with around 4.5% in the top ten. Specimen: peripheral blood, collected from a patient treated with photon-based radiotherapy. The receptors were sampled from a man over 45 with gastric cancer. CDR3s include the opening cysteine and the closing phenylalanine or tryptophan. The D gene is left open where the match is weak. Size is omitted from some rows. Given values are once, few, many or a class for expanded clones.

>TRBV7-2|-|-|TRBJ1-1
CASSLDRGGTEAFF
TGTGCCAGCAGCTTAGATCGGGGTGGGACTGAAGCTTTCTTT
>TRBV2|-|-|TRBJ2-2
CASSENWGDTGELFF
TGTGCCAGCAGTGAAAATTGGGGAGACACCGGGGAGCTGTTTTTT
>TRBV5-5|TRBD1|-|TRBJ1-1
CASSLGTTGGTTEAFF
TGTGCCAGCAGCTTGGGGACCACAGGGGGCACCACTGAAGCTTTCTTT
>TRBV7-2|-|-|TRBJ2-7
CASSYGTGTPSYEQYF
TGTGCCAGCAGCTATGGTACCGGGACACCCTCCTACGAGCAGTACTTC
>TRBV27|-|-|TRBJ2-7
CASSFHLGGEQYF
TGTGCCAGCAGTTTCCACCTGGGCGGTGAGCAGTACTTC
>TRBV6-1|TRBD1|-|TRBJ2-7
CASRGSGQSYEQYF
TGTGCCAGCAGGGGTTCGGGACAGTCCTACGAGCAGTACTTC
>TRBV5-1|-|few|TRBJ1-5
CASSWDNNQPQHF
TGCGCCAGCAGCTGGGACAACAATCAGCCCCAGCATTTT
>TRBV21-1|-|-|TRBJ1-5
CASSPEIAEGNQPQHF
TGTGCCAGCAGCCCTGAAATCGCTGAGGGCAATCAGCCCCAGCATTTT
>TRBV15|-|-|TRBJ1-2
CATSRGRTATDGYTF
TGTGCCACCAGCAGAGGACGGACAGCGACAGATGGCTACACCTTC
>TRBV6-5|-|-|TRBJ2-7
CATKRGSYEQYF
TGTGCCACCAAAAGGGGGTCCTACGAGCAGTACTTC
>TRBV27|-|-|TRBJ2-3
CASSAPSRRDTQYF
TGTGCCAGCAGTGCCCCCTCTAGGCGAGATACGCAGTATTTT
>TRBV5-1|-|-|TRBJ1-3
CASSSLGGPGNTIYF
TGCGCCAGCAGCTCCCTGGGGGGGCCTGGAAACACCATATATTTT
>TRBV30|-|-|TRBJ1-1
CAWRGNTEAFF
TGTGCCTGGAGGGGCAACACTGAAGCTTTCTTT
>TRBV7-9|TRBD1|-|TRBJ1-4
CASTSGTANEKLFF
TGTGCCAGCACCTCCGGGACAGCTAATGAAAAACTGTTTTTT